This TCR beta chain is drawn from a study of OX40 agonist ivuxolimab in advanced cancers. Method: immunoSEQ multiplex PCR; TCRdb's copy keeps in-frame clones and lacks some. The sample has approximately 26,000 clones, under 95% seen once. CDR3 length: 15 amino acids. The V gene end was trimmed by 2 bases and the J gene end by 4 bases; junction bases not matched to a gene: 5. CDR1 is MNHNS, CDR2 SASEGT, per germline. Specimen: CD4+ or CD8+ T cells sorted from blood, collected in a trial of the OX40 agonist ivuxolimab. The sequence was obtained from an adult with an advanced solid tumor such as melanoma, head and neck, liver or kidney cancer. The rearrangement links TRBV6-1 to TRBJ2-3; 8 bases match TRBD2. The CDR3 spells CASSELGGGPDTQYF. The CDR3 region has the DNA TGTGCCAGCAGTGAACTCGGGGGGGGGCCAGATACGCAGTATTTT.